The 11 T cell receptor beta chains reported below all come from one sample, sequenced in a study of early stage breast cancer tumors. Clones were sequenced by immunoSEQ multiplex PCR, and TCRdb holds only the in-frame ones, with some missing. Counted here are over 20,000 clones, less than 75% occurring once; the ten biggest clones make up about 10%. The sample comprised breast tumor tissue. Receptor source: a person in their sixties with breast cancer.

This clone was seen only once. Relative to the germline gene, one junction end is altered; a read error may explain this. The genes are TRBV28 and TRBJ2-1, with a weak D call TRBD1 (5 bases). This CDR3 region has 12 residues. The germline V gene has CDR1 MDHEN and CDR2 SYDVKM. DNA for the CDR3: TGTGCCAGCAGTTTAGGGGCCGCACCCAGCATCTTC. Protein: CASSLGAAPSIF.

This clone showed up just a few times. The chain has TRBV6-5 and TRBJ2-7, with 7 positions matching TRBD1. This CDR3 spans 15 amino acids. In germline, CDR1 is MNHEY, CDR2 SVGAGI. The J segment lost 6 bases and the V segment lost 6 bases, leaving 14 bases of the junction unmatched. The CDR3 region has the DNA TGTGCCAGCAGCTTGATGGCAGGGGGAATAAGCGAGCAGTACTTC. As protein: CASSLMAGGISEQYF.

This clone was seen only a few times. The chain uses TRBV11-3 and TRBJ2-1, with 8 bases fitting TRBD2. J gave up 6 bases and V 0 bases, and 10 bases lay outside the gene matches. Per germline, CDR1 SGHNT and CDR2 YENEEA. This CDR3 contains 17 residues. The CDR3 region is CASSLDRAGGLSNEQFF. Here the CDR3 DNA reads TGTGCCAGCAGCTTAGATAGGGCGGGAGGTCTCTCCAATGAGCAGTTCTTC.

In its sample, this clone was seen a few times. This sequence joins TRBV4-1 and TRBJ2-1; 12 nucleotides line up with TRBD2. V shed 1 base and J 6 bases; nucleotides not matched to a gene: 7. The CDR3 has 17 residues. CDR1 and CDR2 from the germline V gene are MGHRA and YSYEKL. The CDR3 protein is CASSQGLLAGGRNEQFF. The CDR3 DNA reads TGCGCCAGCAGCCAAGGCCTCCTAGCGGGAGGGCGCAATGAGCAGTTCTTC.

The chain links TRBV7-2 to TRBJ2-1; 10 nucleotides line up with TRBD1. Germline V lookup: CDR1 SGHTA, CDR2 FQGNSA. The J segment lost 9 bases and the V segment lost 6 bases, leaving 5 bases of the junction unmatched. There are 13 residues in the CDR3. The DNA of the CDR3 is TGTGCCAGCAGAAGACAGGGGGCGGGTGAGCAGTTCTTC. This encodes CASRRQGAGEQFF.

The genes are TRBV4-2 and TRBJ1-5, with D possibly being TRBD1 (5 bases). Trimming removed 1 base from V and 3 bases from J, with 13 bases in between. CDR3 length equals 16 residues. Germline lookup yields CDR1 LGHNA and CDR2 YNFKEQ. The CDR3 nucleotides read TGTGCCAGCAGCCAAGTCGGCAGGGAAGACAATCAGCCCCAGCATTTT. It encodes CASSQVGREDNQPQHF.

In DNA, the CDR3 is TGCGCCAGCAGTGAGCAGGGCACTGAAGCTTTCTTT. It encodes CASSEQGTEAFF. V gene TRBV10-1 combines with J gene TRBJ1-1, with D perhaps TRBD1 (5 bases). Germline V gene lookup returns CDR1 WNHNN and CDR2 SYGVQD (reference sequence). Trimming removed 2 bases from V and 4 bases from J, with 5 bases in between. The CDR3 consists of 12 residues.

The chain links TRBV25-1 to TRBJ1-1, with 7 bases aligning to TRBD1. The V and J ends lost 1 base and 5 bases, in that order; junction bases with no gene match: 1. Germline V gene data show CDR1 as MGHDK and CDR2 as SYGVNS. CDR3 length equals 13 residues. The CDR3 nucleotides are TGTGCCAGCAGTGAATGGGGACAGACTGAAGCTTTCTTT. It encodes CASSEWGQTEAFF.

This clone appeared a few times. V usage is TRBV27 and J usage is TRBJ2-7; TRBD2 might be the D (6 bases). The CDR3 has 16 residues. CDR1 and CDR2 from the germline V gene are MNHEY and SMNVEV (reference sequence). V was trimmed by 6 bases and J by 1 base, leaving 19 bases between them. The CDR3 is CASRDWGGGDSYEQYF. DNA for the CDR3: TGTGCCAGCAGGGACTGGGGTGGAGGGGATTCCTACGAGCAGTACTTC.

In this sample, this clone turned up once. The chain carries TRBV7-8 and TRBJ1-3; 10 bases match TRBD1. J was trimmed by 5 bases and V by 1 base; bases with no gene match: 2. Germline lookup yields CDR1 SGHVS and CDR2 FQNEAQ. CDR3 length: 15 amino acids. The CDR3 DNA is TGTGCCAGCAGCTTAGGGACAGGGGGAAGAAACACCATATATTTT. Encoded protein: CASSLGTGGRNTIYF.

J is TRBJ2-7 and V is TRBV9, with 9 bases lining up with TRBD1. V trimming: 4 bases; J trimming: 5 bases; junction bases outside the gene matches: 16. CDR1 is SGDLS, CDR2 YYNGEE, per germline. This CDR3 spans 17 amino acids. In nucleotides, the CDR3 is TGTGCCAGCAGCATTGGGGACCTTACGGGACAGGGCCACGAGCAGTACTTC. Residues: CASSIGDLTGQGHEQYF.